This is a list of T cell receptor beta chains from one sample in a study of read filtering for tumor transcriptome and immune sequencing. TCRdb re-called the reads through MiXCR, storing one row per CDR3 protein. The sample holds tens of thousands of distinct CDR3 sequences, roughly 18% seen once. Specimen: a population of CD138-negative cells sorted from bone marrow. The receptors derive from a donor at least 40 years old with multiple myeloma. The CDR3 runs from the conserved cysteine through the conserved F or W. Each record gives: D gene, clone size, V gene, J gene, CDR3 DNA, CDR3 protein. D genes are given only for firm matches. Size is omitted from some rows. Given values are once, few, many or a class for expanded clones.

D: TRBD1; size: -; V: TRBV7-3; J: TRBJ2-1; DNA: TGTGCCAGCAGCTCGACAGGGTCGAGCTCCTACAATGAGCAGTTCTTC; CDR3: CASSSTGSSSYNEQFF
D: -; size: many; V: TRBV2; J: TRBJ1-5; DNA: TGTGCCAGCAGTGAAGACAGGGCGGGCAATCAGCCCCAGCATTTT; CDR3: CASSEDRAGNQPQHF
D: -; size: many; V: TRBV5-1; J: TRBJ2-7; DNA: TGCGCCAGCAGCTCGGGACCCGTTGGTTACGAGCAGTACTTC; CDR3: CASSSGPVGYEQYF
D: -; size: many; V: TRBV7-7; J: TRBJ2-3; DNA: TGTGCTAGCAGCTTTGGGACGGCCAGCACAGATACGCAGTATTTT; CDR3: CASSFGTASTDTQYF
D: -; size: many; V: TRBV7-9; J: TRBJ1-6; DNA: TGTGCCAGCAGCCCCCCCTTTAATTCACCCCTCCACTTT; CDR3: CASSPPFNSPLHF
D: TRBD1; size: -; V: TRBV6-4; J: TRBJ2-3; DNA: TGTGCCAGTTCGAGGGGGCACCCTAGCACAGATACGCAGTATTTT; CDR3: CASSRGHPSTDTQYF
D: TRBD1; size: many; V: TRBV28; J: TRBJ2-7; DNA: TGTGCCAGCAGAGATTCCCCGGGACAGTCCTACGAGCAGTACTTC; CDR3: CASRDSPGQSYEQYF
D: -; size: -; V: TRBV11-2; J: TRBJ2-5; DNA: TGTGCCAGCAGCTTAAGCGACGAAGAGACCCAGTACTTC; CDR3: CASSLSDEETQYF
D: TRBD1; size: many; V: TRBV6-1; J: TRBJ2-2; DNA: TGTGCCAGCAGAAGGTCAGCCGGTGGGGGACAGGGGACCGGGGAGCTGTTTTTT; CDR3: CASRRSAGGGQGTGELFF
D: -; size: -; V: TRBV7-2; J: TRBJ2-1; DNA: TGTGCCAGCAGCCCTTCTTGGAGCTACAATGAGCAGTTCTTC; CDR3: CASSPSWSYNEQFF
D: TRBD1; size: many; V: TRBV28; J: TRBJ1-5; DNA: TGTGCCAGCCTAACAGGGGTTCAGCCCCAGCATTTT; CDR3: CASLTGVQPQHF
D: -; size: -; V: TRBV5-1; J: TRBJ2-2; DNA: TGCGCCAGCAGCCCAAGGGGGGACGGGGAGCTGTTTTTT; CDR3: CASSPRGDGELFF
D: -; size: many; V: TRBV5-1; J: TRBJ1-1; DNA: TGCGCCAGCAGCTTGGGGAGGGGCGGCACTGAAGCTTTCTTT; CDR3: CASSLGRGGTEAFF
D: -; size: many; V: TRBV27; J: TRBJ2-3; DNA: TGTGCCAGCAGGGATTACCTCACAGATACGCAGTATTTT; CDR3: CASRDYLTDTQYF
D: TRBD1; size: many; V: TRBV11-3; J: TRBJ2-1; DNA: TGTGCCAGCAGCCCGGGACAGCACATCTTTAGCGCCGTCTTCTTC; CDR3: CASSPGQHIFSAVFF
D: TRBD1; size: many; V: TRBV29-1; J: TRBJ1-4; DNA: TGCAGCGTTGGGGGGGGCACCGGGACAGATTTTGAAAAACTGTTTTTT; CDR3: CSVGGGTGTDFEKLFF
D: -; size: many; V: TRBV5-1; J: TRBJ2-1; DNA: TGCGCCAGCAGCTTGGCCTCAGTGGGTTACAATGAGCAGTTCTTC; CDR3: CASSLASVGYNEQFF
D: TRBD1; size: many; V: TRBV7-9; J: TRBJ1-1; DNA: TGTGCCAGCACCCCGGACAGGCCGCCGTTGGCCTTT; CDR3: CASTPDRPPLAF
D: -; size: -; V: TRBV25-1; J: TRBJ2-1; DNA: TGTGCCAGCTGGGGTCCAGAACCCTATAGTGAGCAGTTCTTC; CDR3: CASWGPEPYSEQFF
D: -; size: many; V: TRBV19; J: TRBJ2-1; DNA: TGTGCCAGTAAGGACCGGACGCGGAATGAGCAGTTCTTC; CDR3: CASKDRTRNEQFF
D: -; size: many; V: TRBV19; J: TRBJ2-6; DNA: TGTGCCAGTAGTTCCTTCGGCTCTGGGGCCAACGTCCTGACTTTC; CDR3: CASSSFGSGANVLTF
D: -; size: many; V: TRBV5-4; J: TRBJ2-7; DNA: TGTGCCAGCAGCTTGGACATGGTACGGAACGAGCAGTACTTC; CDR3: CASSLDMVRNEQYF
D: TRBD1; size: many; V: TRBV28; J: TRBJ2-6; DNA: TGTGCCAGCAGTGCCCCAAGGGGGCCCGGGGCCAACGTCCTGACTTTC; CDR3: CASSAPRGPGANVLTF
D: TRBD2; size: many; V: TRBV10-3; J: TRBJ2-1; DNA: TGTGCCATCAGGAGGCCGGGACTAGACTACAATGAGCAGTTCTTC; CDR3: CAIRRPGLDYNEQFF
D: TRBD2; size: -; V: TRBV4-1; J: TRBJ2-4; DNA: TGCGCCAGCAGCCCGGGACTAGCGGGAGCTATAGCCAAAAACATTCAGTACTTC; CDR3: CASSPGLAGAIAKNIQYF
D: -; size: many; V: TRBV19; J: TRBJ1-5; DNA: TGTGCCAGTAACTCGATCGATCAGCCCCAGCATTTT; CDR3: CASNSIDQPQHF
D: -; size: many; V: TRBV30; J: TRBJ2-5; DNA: TGTGCCTGGACGCTAACGGGCGGGAAACAAGAGACCCAGTACTTC; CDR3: CAWTLTGGKQETQYF
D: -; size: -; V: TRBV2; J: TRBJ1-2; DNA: TGTGCCAGCAGTGCGGAAGGGGCCGCTCCCTATGGCTACACCTTC; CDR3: CASSAEGAAPYGYTF
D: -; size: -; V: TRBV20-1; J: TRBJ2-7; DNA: TGCAGTGGGGTGAGACAGGCCGTAGGCGAGCAGTACTTC; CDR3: CSGVRQAVGEQYF
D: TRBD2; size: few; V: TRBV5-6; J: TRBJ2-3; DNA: TGTGCCAGCAGCCTTGGTTCTTTCGGGTGGGGGGGGACAGATACGCAGTATTTT; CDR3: CASSLGSFGWGGTDTQYF
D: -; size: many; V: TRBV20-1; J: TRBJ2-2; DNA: TGCAGTGCTAGAGAAAGGGTTTACACCGGGGAGCTGTTTTTT; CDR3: CSARERVYTGELFF
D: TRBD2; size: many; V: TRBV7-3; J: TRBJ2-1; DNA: TGTGCCAGCAGCAAGCACGGCGACGCCGCGGGAGCGAATGAGCAGTTCTTC; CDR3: CASSKHGDAAGANEQFF
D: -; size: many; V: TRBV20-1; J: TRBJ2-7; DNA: TGCAGTGCTGAAGAGGCGTTACAGGCATCCTACGAGCAGTACTTC; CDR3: CSAEEALQASYEQYF
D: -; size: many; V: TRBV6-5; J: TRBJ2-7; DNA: TGTGCCAGCAGCCGCCCTGGGGACTACGAGCAGTACTTC; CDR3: CASSRPGDYEQYF
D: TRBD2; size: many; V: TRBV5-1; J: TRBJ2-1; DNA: TGCGCCAGCAGACGAGGACTAGAGAACAATGAGCAGTTCTTC; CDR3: CASRRGLENNEQFF
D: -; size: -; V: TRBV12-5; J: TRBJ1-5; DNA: TGTGCTAGTGGTTTGGCGGACGGGAATCAGCCCCAGCATTTT; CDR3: CASGLADGNQPQHF
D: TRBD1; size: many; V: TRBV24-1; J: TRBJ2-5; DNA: TGTGCCACCAGTGAACCCCCGTCAGGGGGCAGGGAGACCCAGTACTTC; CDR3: CATSEPPSGGRETQYF
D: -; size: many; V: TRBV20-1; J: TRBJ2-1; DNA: TGCAGTGCCCGAAGTGCAGGGAGCTCCTACAATGAGCAGTTCTTC; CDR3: CSARSAGSSYNEQFF
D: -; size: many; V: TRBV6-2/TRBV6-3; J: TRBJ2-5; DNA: TGTGCCAGCAGGCCAGACAGAAAAGAGACCCAGTACTTC; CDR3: CASRPDRKETQYF
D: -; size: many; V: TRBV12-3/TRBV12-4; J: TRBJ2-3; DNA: TGTGTCAGCAGCAGAGTAGCAGATACGCAGTATTTT; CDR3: CVSSRVADTQYF
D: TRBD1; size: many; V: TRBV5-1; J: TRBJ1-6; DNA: TGCGCCAGCAGCTTGGACAGGGGTTTTTCACCCCTCCACTTT; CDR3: CASSLDRGFSPLHF
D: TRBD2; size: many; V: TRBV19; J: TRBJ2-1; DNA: TGTGCCAGTAGTGAGGTAGCGGGAGGGAATGAGCAGTTCTTC; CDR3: CASSEVAGGNEQFF
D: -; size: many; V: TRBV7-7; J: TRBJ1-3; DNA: TGTGCTAGCAGCATCTCCCCTGGAAACACCATATATTTT; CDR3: CASSISPGNTIYF
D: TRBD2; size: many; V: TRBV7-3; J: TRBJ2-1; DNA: TGTGCCAGCAGCTTAAGGGGCAGCGGGGGGGCCTTCAATGAGCAGTTCTTC; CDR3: CASSLRGSGGAFNEQFF
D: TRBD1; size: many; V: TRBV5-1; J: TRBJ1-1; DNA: TGCGCCAGCAGCTGGGGGGGACAGGGCGACACTGAAGCTTTCTTT; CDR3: CASSWGGQGDTEAFF
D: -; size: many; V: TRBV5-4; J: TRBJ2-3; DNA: TGTGCCACCCTCTTATCGCCCTCCGATACGCAGTATTTT; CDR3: CATLLSPSDTQYF
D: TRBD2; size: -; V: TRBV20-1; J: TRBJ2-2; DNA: TGCAGTGCCAGAGTTGCGGGAGCGGGGAGCACCGGGGAGCTGTTTTTT; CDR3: CSARVAGAGSTGELFF
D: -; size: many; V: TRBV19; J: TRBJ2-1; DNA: TGTGCCAGTAACCCCCAGGGGCGATACAATGAGCAGTTCTTC; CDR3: CASNPQGRYNEQFF
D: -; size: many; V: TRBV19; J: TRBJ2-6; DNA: TGTGCCAGTAGCAGGGCGACATCTGGGGCCAACGTCCTGACTTTC; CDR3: CASSRATSGANVLTF
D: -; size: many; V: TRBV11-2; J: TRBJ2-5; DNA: TGTGCCAGCAGCTCGCGGATGTACCAAGAGACCCAGTACTTC; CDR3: CASSSRMYQETQYF
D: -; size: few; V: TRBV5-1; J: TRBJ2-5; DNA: TGCGCCAGCAGCCTCGGGACATTTGAGGGTGTGACCCAGTACTTC; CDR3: CASSLGTFEGVTQYF
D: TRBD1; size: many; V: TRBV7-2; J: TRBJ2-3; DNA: TGTGCCAGCAGCTTCTTGGGACAGGGAATCGATACGCAGTATTTT; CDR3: CASSFLGQGIDTQYF
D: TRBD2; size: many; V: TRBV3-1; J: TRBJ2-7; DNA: TGTGCCAGCACTTCCGGACTAGGAAACTACGAGCAGTACTTC; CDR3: CASTSGLGNYEQYF
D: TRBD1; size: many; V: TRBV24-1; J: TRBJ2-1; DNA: TGTGCCACCAGTGAATCCGACAGGGCGGGTTCCTACAATGAGCAGTTCTTC; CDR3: CATSESDRAGSYNEQFF
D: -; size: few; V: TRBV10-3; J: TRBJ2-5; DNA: TGTGCCATCAGCGGACGAGGGGGACAAGAGACCCAGTACTTC; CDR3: CAISGRGGQETQYF
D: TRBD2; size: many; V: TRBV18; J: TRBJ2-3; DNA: TGTGCCAGCTCACCTACTAGCGGGGGCACAGATACGCAGTATTTT; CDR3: CASSPTSGGTDTQYF